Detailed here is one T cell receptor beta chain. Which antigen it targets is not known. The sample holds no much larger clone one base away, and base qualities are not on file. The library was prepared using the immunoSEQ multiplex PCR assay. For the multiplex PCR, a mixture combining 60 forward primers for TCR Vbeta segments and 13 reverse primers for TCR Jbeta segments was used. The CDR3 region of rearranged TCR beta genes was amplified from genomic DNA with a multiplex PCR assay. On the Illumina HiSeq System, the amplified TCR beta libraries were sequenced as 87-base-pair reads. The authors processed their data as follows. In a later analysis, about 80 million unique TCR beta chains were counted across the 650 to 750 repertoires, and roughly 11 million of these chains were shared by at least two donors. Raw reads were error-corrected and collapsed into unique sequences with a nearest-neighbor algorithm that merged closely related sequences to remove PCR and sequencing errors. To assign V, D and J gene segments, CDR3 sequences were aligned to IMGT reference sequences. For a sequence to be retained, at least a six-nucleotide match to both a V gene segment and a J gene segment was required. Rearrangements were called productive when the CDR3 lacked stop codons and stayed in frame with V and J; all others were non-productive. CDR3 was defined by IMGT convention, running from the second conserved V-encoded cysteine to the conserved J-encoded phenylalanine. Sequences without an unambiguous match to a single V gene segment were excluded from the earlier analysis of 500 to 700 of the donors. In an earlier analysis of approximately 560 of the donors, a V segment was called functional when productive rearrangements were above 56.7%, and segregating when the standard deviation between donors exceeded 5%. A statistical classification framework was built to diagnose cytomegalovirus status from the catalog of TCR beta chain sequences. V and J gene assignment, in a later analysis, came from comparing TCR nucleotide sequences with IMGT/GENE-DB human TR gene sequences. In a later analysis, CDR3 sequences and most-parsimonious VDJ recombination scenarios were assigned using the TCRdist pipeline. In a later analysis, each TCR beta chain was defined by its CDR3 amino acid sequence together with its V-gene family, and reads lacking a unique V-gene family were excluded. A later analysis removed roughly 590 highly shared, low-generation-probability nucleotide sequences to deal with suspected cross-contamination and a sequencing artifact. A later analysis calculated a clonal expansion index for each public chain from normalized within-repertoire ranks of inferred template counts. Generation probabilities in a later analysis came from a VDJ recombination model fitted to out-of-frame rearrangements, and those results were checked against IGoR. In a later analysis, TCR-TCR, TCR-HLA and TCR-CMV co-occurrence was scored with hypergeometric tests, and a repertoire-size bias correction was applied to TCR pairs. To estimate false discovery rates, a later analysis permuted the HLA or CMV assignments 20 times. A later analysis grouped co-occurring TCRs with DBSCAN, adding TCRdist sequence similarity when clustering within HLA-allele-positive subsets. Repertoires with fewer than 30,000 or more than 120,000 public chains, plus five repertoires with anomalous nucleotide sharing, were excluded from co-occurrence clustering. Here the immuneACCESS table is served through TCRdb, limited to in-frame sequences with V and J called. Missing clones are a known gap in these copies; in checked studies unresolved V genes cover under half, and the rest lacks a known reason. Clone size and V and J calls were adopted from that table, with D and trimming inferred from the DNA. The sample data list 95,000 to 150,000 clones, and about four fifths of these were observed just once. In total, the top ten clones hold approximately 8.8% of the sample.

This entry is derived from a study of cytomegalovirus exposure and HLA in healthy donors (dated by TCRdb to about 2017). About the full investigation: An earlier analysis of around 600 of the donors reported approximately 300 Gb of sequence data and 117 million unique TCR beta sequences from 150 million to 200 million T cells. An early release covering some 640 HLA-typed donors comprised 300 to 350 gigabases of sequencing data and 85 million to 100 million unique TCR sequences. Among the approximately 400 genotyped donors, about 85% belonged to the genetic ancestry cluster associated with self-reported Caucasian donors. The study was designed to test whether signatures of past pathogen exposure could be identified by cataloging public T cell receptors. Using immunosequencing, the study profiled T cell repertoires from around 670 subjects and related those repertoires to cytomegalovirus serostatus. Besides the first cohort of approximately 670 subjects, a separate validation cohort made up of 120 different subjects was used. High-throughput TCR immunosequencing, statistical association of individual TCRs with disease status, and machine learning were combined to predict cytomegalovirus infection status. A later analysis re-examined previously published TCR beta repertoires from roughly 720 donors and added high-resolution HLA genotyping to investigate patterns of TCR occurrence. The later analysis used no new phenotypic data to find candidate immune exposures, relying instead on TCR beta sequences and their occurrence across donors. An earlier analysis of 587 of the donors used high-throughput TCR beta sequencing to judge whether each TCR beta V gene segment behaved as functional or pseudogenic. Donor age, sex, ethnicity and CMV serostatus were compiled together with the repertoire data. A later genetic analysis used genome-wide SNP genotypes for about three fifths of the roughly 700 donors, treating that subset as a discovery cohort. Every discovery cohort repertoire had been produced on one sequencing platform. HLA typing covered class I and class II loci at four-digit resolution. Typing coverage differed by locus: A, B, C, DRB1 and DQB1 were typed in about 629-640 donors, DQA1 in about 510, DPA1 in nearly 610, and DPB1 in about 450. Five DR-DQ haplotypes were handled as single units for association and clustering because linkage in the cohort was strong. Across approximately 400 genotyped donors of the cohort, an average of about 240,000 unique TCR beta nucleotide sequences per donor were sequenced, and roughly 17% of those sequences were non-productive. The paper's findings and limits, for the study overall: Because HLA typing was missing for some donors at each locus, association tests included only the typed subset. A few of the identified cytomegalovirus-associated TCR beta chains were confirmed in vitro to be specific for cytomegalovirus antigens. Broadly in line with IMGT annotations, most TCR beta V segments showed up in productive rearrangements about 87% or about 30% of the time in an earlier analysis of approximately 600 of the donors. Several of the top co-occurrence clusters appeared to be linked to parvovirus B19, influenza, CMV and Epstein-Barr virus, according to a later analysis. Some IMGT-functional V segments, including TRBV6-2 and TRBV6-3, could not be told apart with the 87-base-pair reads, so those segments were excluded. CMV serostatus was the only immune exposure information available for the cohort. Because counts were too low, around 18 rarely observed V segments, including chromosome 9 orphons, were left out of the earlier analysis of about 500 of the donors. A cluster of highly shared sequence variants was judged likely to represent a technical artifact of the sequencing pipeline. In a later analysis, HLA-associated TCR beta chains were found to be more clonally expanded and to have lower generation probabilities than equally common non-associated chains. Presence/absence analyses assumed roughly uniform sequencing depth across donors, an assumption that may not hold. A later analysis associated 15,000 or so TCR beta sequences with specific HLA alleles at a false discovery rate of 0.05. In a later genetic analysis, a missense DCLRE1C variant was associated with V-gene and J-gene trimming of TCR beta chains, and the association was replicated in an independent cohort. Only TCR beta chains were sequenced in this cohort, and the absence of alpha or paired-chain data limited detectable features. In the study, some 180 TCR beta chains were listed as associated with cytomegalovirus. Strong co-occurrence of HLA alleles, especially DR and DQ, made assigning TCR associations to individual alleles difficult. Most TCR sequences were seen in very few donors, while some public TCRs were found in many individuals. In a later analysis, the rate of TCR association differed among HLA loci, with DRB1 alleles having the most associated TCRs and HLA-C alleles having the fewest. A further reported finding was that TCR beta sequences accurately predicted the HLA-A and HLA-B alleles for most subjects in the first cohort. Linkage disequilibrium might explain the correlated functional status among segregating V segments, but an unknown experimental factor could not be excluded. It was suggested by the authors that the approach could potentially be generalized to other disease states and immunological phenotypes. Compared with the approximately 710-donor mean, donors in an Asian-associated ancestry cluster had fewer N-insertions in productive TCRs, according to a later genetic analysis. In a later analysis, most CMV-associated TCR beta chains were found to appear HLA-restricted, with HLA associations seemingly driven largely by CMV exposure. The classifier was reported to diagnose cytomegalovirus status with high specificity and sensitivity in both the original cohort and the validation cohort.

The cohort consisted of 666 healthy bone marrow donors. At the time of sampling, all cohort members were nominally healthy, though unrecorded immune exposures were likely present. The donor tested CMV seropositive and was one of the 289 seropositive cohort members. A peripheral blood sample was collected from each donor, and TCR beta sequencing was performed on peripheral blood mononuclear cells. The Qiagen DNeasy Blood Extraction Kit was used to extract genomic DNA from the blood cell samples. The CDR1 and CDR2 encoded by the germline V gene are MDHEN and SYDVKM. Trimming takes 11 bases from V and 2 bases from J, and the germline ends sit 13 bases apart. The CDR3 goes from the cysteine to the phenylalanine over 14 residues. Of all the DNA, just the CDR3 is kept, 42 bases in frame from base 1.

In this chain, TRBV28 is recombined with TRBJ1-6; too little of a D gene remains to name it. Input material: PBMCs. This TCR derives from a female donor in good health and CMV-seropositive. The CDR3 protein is CAAGERTYNSPLHF. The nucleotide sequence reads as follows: TGTGCCGCGGGTGAGAGGACCTATAATTCACCCCTCCACTTT.